This note documents a single T cell receptor beta chain sequence. Its antigen remains unknown. V gave up 4 bases and J gave up 8 bases; unmatched junction bases: 9. In germline, CDR1 is PRHDT, CDR2 FYEKMQ (reference sequence). The length of the CDR3 is 15 residues. The data were taken from a study of cytomegalovirus exposure and HLA in healthy donors. The PCR contained 60 Vbeta and 13 Jbeta primers. In the study's own analysis: An analysis performed later counted 70 million to 90 million unique TCR beta chains (roughly 11 million of them shared). Sequencing used immunoSEQ multiplex PCR; TCRdb keeps in-frame clones, though not all of them. V and J calls and clone size come straight from that table; D and trimming were deduced from the DNA. The repertoire holds around 170,000 clones, with roughly 80% as singletons. Each donor was healthy, and each was a bone marrow donor. Points from the study as a whole: According to a later analysis, most TCR beta chains associated with CMV appeared HLA-restricted. Later, TCR association rates were found to vary by HLA locus, highest for DRB1 and lowest for HLA-C.

This receptor was taken from a male donor in good health and CMV-seronegative. The chain recombines TRBV13 with TRBJ1-2, with 11 bases fitting TRBD1. Sequenced: PBMCs. For the CDR3, the DNA is TGTGCCAGCAGCTCCGGACAGGGGGCGCGAGGGGGCTACACCTTC. It yields the protein CASSSGQGARGGYTF. Variable domain in full (rest from reference TRBV13 and TRBJ1-2): AAGVIQSPRHLIKEKRETATLKCYPIPRHDTVYWYQQGPGQDPQFLISFYEKMQSDKGSIPDRFSAQQFSDYHSELNMSSLELGDSALYFCASSSGQGARGGYTFGSGTRLTVV.